This T cell receptor (beta chain) was obtained from a study of blood T cell repertoires in COVID-19. TCRdb keeps only in-frame clones here, not all; method: immunoSEQ multiplex PCR. Altogether roughly 400,000 clones are present, 85% to 90% being singletons, with the ten largest covering roughly 9.4%. This clone was recorded a few times. CDR3 length: 14 residues. The trim removed 5 bases at V and 3 bases at J, leaving 6 bases unmatched. The germline gives CDR1 MNHEY, CDR2 SVGAGI. The V and J genes are TRBV6-5 and TRBJ1-2; 7 nucleotides line up with TRBD1. The sequenced material came from PBMCs or T cells enriched from blood (not recorded which). The receptor was isolated from a woman between 50 and 59 years old who had recovered from COVID-19. CDR3: CASSLAGTDYGYTF. CDR3 nucleotides: TGTGCCAGCAGTCTAGCCGGGACAGACTATGGCTACACCTTC.